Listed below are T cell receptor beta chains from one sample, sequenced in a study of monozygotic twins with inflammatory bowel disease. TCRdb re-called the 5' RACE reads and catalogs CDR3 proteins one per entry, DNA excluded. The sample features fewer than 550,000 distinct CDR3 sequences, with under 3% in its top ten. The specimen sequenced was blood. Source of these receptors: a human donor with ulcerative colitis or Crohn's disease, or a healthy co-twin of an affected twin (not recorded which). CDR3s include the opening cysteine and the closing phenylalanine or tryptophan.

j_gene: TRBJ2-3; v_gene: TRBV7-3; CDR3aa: CASSTTGAGADTQYF
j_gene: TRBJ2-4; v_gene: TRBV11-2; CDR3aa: CASRAQGAAKNIQYF
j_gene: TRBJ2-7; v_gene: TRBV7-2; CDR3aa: CASSLHWGDPYYEQYF
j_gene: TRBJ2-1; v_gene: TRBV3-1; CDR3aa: CASSQVGGREDEQFF
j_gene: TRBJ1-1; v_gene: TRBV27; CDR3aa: CASSWGDRVTEAFF
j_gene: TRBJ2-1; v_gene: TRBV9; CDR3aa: CASSVGQGYEQFF
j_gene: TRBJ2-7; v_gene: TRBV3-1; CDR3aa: CASSRGSAGGQPYEQYF
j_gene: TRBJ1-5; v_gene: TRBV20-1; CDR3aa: CSARGTAGNQPQHF
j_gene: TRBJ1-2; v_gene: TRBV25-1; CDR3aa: CASSESLTGGYTF
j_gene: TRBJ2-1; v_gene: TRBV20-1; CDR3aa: CSATSGRANNEQFF
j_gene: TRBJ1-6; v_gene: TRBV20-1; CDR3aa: CSPGEVNNSPLHF
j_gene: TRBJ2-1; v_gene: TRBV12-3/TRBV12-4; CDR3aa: CASSFRGTGFIYNEQFF
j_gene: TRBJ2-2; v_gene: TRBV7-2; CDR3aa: CASSLDPGGPVTGELFF
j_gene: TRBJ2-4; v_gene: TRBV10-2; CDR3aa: CASSERVAGDLAKNIQYF
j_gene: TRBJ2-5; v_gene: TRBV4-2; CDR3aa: CASSQDRTSQETQYF
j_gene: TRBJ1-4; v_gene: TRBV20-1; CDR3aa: CSARDGATNEKLFF
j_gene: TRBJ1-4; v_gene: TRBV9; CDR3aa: CASSLSGGLLEKLFF
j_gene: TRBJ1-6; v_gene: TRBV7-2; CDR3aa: CASSLDPARASNSPLHF
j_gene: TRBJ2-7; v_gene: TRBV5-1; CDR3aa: CASSHGTQPYEQYF
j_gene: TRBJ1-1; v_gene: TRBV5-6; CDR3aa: CASSTGQAYTEAFF
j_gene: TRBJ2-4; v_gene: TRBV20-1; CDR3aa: CSASMKNMQYF
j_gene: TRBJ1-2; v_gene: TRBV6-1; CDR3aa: CASSEAWMTESNYGYTF
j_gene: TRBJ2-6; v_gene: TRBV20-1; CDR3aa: CSARPPWTNVLTF
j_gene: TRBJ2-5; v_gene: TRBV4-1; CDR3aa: CASSQEGGRDQETQYF
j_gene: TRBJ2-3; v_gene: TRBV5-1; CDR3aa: CASSARTSGRLADTQYF
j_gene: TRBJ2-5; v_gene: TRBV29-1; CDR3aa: CSAEGGVQETQYF
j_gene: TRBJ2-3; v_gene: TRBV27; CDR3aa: CASSTGYTQYF
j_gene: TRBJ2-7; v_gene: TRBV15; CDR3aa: CATSRGGSGSYEQYF
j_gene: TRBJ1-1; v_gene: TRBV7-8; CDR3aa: CASSLIRENTEAFF